These T cell receptor beta chains were read from a single sample in a study of human CD8 memory T cell subsets. TCRdb derives one entry per CDR3 protein from the 5' RACE reads, leaving out DNA. In total, the table holds under 11,000 distinct CDR3 sequences. The sequenced material came from CD8+ T cells from PBMCs. The receptors stem from a human donor in good health. The CDR3 runs from the conserved cysteine through the conserved F or W. Each record gives: V gene, clone size, J gene, CDR3 protein. Size is omitted from some rows. Given values are once, few, many or a class for expanded clones.

V gene: TRBV7-6; clone size: NA; J gene: TRBJ2-7; CDR3 protein: CASSSGDEEQYF
V gene: TRBV5-1; clone size: NA; J gene: TRBJ2-7; CDR3 protein: CASSPGGSGGSYEQYF
V gene: TRBV23-1; clone size: NA; J gene: TRBJ1-6; CDR3 protein: CASSQSWGSLTDSPLHF
V gene: TRBV29-1; clone size: NA; J gene: TRBJ2-7; CDR3 protein: CSVIAAGSFYEQYF
V gene: TRBV19; clone size: NA; J gene: TRBJ2-1; CDR3 protein: CASSISVPVGDVYNEQFF
V gene: TRBV7-2; clone size: medium-sized; J gene: TRBJ2-2; CDR3 protein: CASSLRDSYTGELFF
V gene: TRBV9; clone size: NA; J gene: TRBJ2-2; CDR3 protein: CASSVGPTSGGPGELFF
V gene: TRBV2; clone size: medium-sized; J gene: TRBJ1-5; CDR3 protein: CASSKNRGAYQPQHF
V gene: TRBV5-4; clone size: NA; J gene: TRBJ2-3; CDR3 protein: CASGILAGASDTQYF
V gene: TRBV7-9; clone size: NA; J gene: TRBJ2-7; CDR3 protein: CASSFAVGDEQYF
V gene: TRBV20-1; clone size: NA; J gene: TRBJ2-5; CDR3 protein: CSARDSLGPEAQYF
V gene: TRBV5-1; clone size: NA; J gene: TRBJ1-3; CDR3 protein: CASSPQGAFSGNTIYF
V gene: TRBV6-6; clone size: NA; J gene: TRBJ2-1; CDR3 protein: CASSDRRLAFSSYNEQFF
V gene: TRBV19; clone size: NA; J gene: TRBJ2-5; CDR3 protein: CASGRGGETQYF
V gene: TRBV5-5; clone size: medium-sized; J gene: TRBJ1-1; CDR3 protein: CASSLRRANTEAFF
V gene: TRBV13; clone size: NA; J gene: TRBJ2-2; CDR3 protein: CASSSPGEAGATGELFF
V gene: TRBV7-2; clone size: NA; J gene: TRBJ2-1; CDR3 protein: CASSTHTSGERNEQFF
V gene: TRBV27; clone size: NA; J gene: TRBJ2-7; CDR3 protein: CASGAGTQGDEQYF